The rows below give T cell receptor beta chains drawn from one sample of a study of T cells in Graves' hyperthyroidism and ophthalmopathy. TCRdb reanalysed the multiplex PCR reads using MiXCR and keeps one entry per CDR3 protein. Of roughly 700,000 distinct CDR3 sequences listed, 13% to 15% are singletons. The sample taken for sequencing was blood. The receptor set was obtained from a woman younger than 30 with Graves' hyperthyroidism. The CDR3 runs from the conserved cysteine through the conserved F or W. Fields, in order: J gene, D gene, clone size, V gene, CDR3 DNA, CDR3 protein. D genes are given only for firm matches. Size tells how often a clone was seen (once, few, many) or the class of an expanded clone, and some rows leave it out.

j_call: TRBJ2-7; d_call: TRBD2; clone_size: -; v_call: TRBV7-2; cdr3_nt: TGTGCCAGCAGCCTTGGGACTAGCGGGAGTACCGAGCAGTACTTC; cdr3_aa: CASSLGTSGSTEQYF
j_call: TRBJ2-7; d_call: TRBD1; clone_size: -; v_call: TRBV6-1; cdr3_nt: TGTGCCAGCAGTGAAGGCGGGACAGGGAAGTACGAGCAGTACTTC; cdr3_aa: CASSEGGTGKYEQYF
j_call: TRBJ2-7; d_call: -; clone_size: few; v_call: TRBV4-2; cdr3_nt: TGTGCCAGCAGCCAAGATTTCCCCCCCCCGAACGAGCAGTACTTC; cdr3_aa: CASSQDFPPPNEQYF
j_call: TRBJ1-5; d_call: -; clone_size: -; v_call: TRBV15; cdr3_nt: TGTGCCACCAGCAGAGAATTGGCGCGGGGGTTAGTACAGCCCCAGCATTTT; cdr3_aa: CATSRELARGLVQPQHF
j_call: TRBJ1-1; d_call: -; clone_size: few; v_call: TRBV6-5; cdr3_nt: TGTGCCAGCAGGTACGGGGGGCGAGCTGTCGCTGAAGCTTTCTTT; cdr3_aa: CASRYGGRAVAEAFF
j_call: TRBJ2-2; d_call: -; clone_size: -; v_call: TRBV9; cdr3_nt: TGTGCCAGCAGCGTCTCTAGCGACCGAGGAGCCGGGGAGCTGTTTTTT; cdr3_aa: CASSVSSDRGAGELFF
j_call: TRBJ2-7; d_call: TRBD2; clone_size: -; v_call: TRBV12-3/TRBV12-4; cdr3_nt: TGTGCCAGCAGCGAGGAGCGGGGCACCTACGGGCAGTACTTC; cdr3_aa: CASSEERGTYGQYF
j_call: TRBJ2-3; d_call: TRBD2; clone_size: many; v_call: TRBV29-1; cdr3_nt: TGCAGCGTCGCTGGACTAGCGGGAGGGTACGGCACAGATACGCAGTATTTT; cdr3_aa: CSVAGLAGGYGTDTQYF
j_call: TRBJ1-5; d_call: -; clone_size: -; v_call: TRBV7-9; cdr3_nt: TGTGCCAGCAGTACCAGTGAAAATAGCAATCAGCCCCAGCATTTT; cdr3_aa: CASSTSENSNQPQHF
j_call: TRBJ2-7; d_call: TRBD1; clone_size: many; v_call: TRBV12-3/TRBV12-4; cdr3_nt: TGTGCCAGCAGCGCCACAGGGGTCTCCTACGAGCAGTACTTC; cdr3_aa: CASSATGVSYEQYF
j_call: TRBJ1-1; d_call: TRBD1; clone_size: few; v_call: TRBV7-9; cdr3_nt: TGTGCCAGCAGATCCGGACAGGGTGGCACTGAAGCTTTCTTT; cdr3_aa: CASRSGQGGTEAFF
j_call: TRBJ2-1; d_call: TRBD2; clone_size: -; v_call: TRBV2; cdr3_nt: TGTGCCAGCATGAACTCTAGCGGGAGGAGGAATGAGCAGTTCTTC; cdr3_aa: CASMNSSGRRNEQFF
j_call: TRBJ2-5; d_call: -; clone_size: many; v_call: TRBV30; cdr3_nt: TGTGCCTGGAAACGATTCGGAAGGGGGAAACAAGAGACCCAGTACTTC; cdr3_aa: CAWKRFGRGKQETQYF
j_call: TRBJ2-1; d_call: -; clone_size: many; v_call: TRBV30; cdr3_nt: TGTGCCTGGGGCCTCTCAGGGGGAGGCTACAATGAGCAGTTCTTC; cdr3_aa: CAWGLSGGGYNEQFF
j_call: TRBJ2-5; d_call: -; clone_size: many; v_call: TRBV10-1; cdr3_nt: TGCGCCAGCAGTTTGGACCCGGGGGCGAGGCAAGAGACCCAGTACTTC; cdr3_aa: CASSLDPGARQETQYF
j_call: TRBJ2-7; d_call: -; clone_size: many; v_call: TRBV20-1; cdr3_nt: TGCAGTGCTAGTCGACAGAACTCCTACGAGCAGTACTTC; cdr3_aa: CSASRQNSYEQYF
j_call: TRBJ1-5; d_call: -; clone_size: -; v_call: TRBV19; cdr3_nt: TGTGCCAGTAGTAGAATGCAGGGTGTGGTTCCGGGCAATCAACCCCAGCATTTT; cdr3_aa: CASSRMQGVVPGNQPQHF
j_call: TRBJ2-1; d_call: TRBD2; clone_size: few; v_call: TRBV7-9; cdr3_nt: TGTGCCAGCAGCTTAGGGCGGGGGGCACAGCAGTTCTTC; cdr3_aa: CASSLGRGAQQFF
j_call: TRBJ1-6; d_call: -; clone_size: -; v_call: TRBV4-1; cdr3_nt: TGCGCCAGCAGCCAGCTAGGCTCTACAAGACACTTT; cdr3_aa: CASSQLGSTRHF
j_call: TRBJ2-1; d_call: -; clone_size: many; v_call: TRBV30; cdr3_nt: TGTGCCTGGAGTGTACGCTACAATGAGCAGTTCTTC; cdr3_aa: CAWSVRYNEQFF
j_call: TRBJ2-7; d_call: -; clone_size: -; v_call: TRBV14; cdr3_nt: TGTGCCAGCAGCCAAAGTGGCCGTCGGGGACGTTCGTACGAGCAGTACTTC; cdr3_aa: CASSQSGRRGRSYEQYF
j_call: TRBJ1-2; d_call: TRBD1; clone_size: many; v_call: TRBV30; cdr3_nt: TGTGCCTGGACTTCCGTTTGGGTCGACAGGGGTTTCGGGGGCTACACCTTC; cdr3_aa: CAWTSVWVDRGFGGYTF
j_call: TRBJ2-5; d_call: -; clone_size: -; v_call: TRBV4-3; cdr3_nt: TGCGCCAGCAGCCAAGACGCCGGGTCCGGGGAGACCCAGTACTTC; cdr3_aa: CASSQDAGSGETQYF
j_call: TRBJ1-5; d_call: TRBD1; clone_size: -; v_call: TRBV24-1; cdr3_nt: TGTGCCACGGCTCCGGGACAGATTAGCAATCAGCCCCAGCATTTT; cdr3_aa: CATAPGQISNQPQHF
j_call: TRBJ2-1; d_call: TRBD1; clone_size: many; v_call: TRBV27; cdr3_nt: TGTGCCAGCAGTTCGACAGGGGAGAGGCATGAGCAGTTCTTC; cdr3_aa: CASSSTGERHEQFF
j_call: TRBJ2-4; d_call: -; clone_size: many; v_call: TRBV30; cdr3_nt: TGTGCCTGGAGTGTTGGGGGGCCGTTAAACATTCAGTACTTC; cdr3_aa: CAWSVGGPLNIQYF
j_call: TRBJ1-1; d_call: -; clone_size: -; v_call: TRBV20-1; cdr3_nt: TGCAGTGCTAGAGGGCAGTTGAACACTGAAGCTTTCTTT; cdr3_aa: CSARGQLNTEAFF
j_call: TRBJ2-1; d_call: -; clone_size: many; v_call: TRBV2; cdr3_nt: TGTGCCAGCAGTGTTGCCCTGGCTTACTACAATGAGCAGTTCTTC; cdr3_aa: CASSVALAYYNEQFF
j_call: TRBJ1-2; d_call: -; clone_size: many; v_call: TRBV11-2; cdr3_nt: TGTGCCAGCAGCTTAGACGGGTACGGCTATGGCTACACCTTC; cdr3_aa: CASSLDGYGYGYTF
j_call: TRBJ2-4; d_call: TRBD1; clone_size: -; v_call: TRBV7-9; cdr3_nt: TGTGCCAGCAGCTTCCCAAACAGGGGAATGGACATTCAGTACTTC; cdr3_aa: CASSFPNRGMDIQYF
j_call: TRBJ1-1; d_call: -; clone_size: few; v_call: TRBV20-1; cdr3_nt: TGCAGTGCTAGTGCCGCGGGGATGGGGACTGAAGCTTTCTTT; cdr3_aa: CSASAAGMGTEAFF
j_call: TRBJ1-5; d_call: -; clone_size: many; v_call: TRBV30; cdr3_nt: TGTGCCTGGAGTGTACCCGGACAGTTCAATCAGCCCCAGCATTTT; cdr3_aa: CAWSVPGQFNQPQHF
j_call: TRBJ1-5; d_call: -; clone_size: few; v_call: TRBV29-1; cdr3_nt: TGCAGCGTTGTTGCGGACGGGCTAGGGGGGGCCGAGCATTTT; cdr3_aa: CSVVADGLGGAEHF
j_call: TRBJ2-1; d_call: -; clone_size: few; v_call: TRBV30; cdr3_nt: TGTGCCTCCGATCAAGGGGATGAGCAGTTCTTC; cdr3_aa: CASDQGDEQFF
j_call: TRBJ2-5; d_call: TRBD2; clone_size: -; v_call: TRBV2; cdr3_nt: TGTGCCAGCATCCTCGGACTAGCGGGAGGCTCCCAAGAGACCCAGTACTTC; cdr3_aa: CASILGLAGGSQETQYF
j_call: TRBJ1-1; d_call: -; clone_size: many; v_call: TRBV28; cdr3_nt: TGTGCCAGCAGTTCCCCTTATGGGCCTTCGGGTCTTCTAATGAACACTGAAGCTTTCTTT; cdr3_aa: CASSSPYGPSGLLMNTEAFF
j_call: TRBJ1-2; d_call: -; clone_size: many; v_call: TRBV4-1; cdr3_nt: TGCGCCAGCAGCCAGTCCCCGGGCGGCGACTATGGCTACACCTTC; cdr3_aa: CASSQSPGGDYGYTF